This TCR beta chain was recovered during a study of CD8+ T cells in alopecia areata. V dropped 0 bases and J dropped 5; count of bases not matched to a gene: 7. The length of the CDR3 is 15 residues. Per the germline V gene, CDR1 is SGHRS and CDR2 is YFSETQ. With respect to this clone: What it binds is not known.

Study-level findings and limits: TCR sharing across patients was less clear than in mice, possibly HLA-related. Researchers report lesional scalp, most notably alopecia totalis/universalis, outstripped normal scalp in clonality.

Alopecia areata patients provided lesional scalp punch biopsies and peripheral blood, both collected for the study. Starting from PBMCs, sorting isolated CD4+ and CD8+ T cells. Reverse transcribed after extraction, RNA yielded cDNA as the sequencing template. The data were produced by immunoSEQ multiplex PCR, yet TCRdb's version contains in-frame clones alone and is incomplete. This table has about 180,000 clones, around 50% appearing once. The rearrangement joins TRBV5-1 to TRBJ2-5; 7 positions agree with TRBD1. Here the sequenced sample was CD4+ T cells sorted from blood, taken at week 0. This sequence was found in a human donor with alopecia areata. The CDR3 here is CASSLANRGTETQYF. The CDR3 nucleotides are TGCGCCAGCAGCTTGGCCAACAGGGGAACGGAGACCCAGTACTTC.